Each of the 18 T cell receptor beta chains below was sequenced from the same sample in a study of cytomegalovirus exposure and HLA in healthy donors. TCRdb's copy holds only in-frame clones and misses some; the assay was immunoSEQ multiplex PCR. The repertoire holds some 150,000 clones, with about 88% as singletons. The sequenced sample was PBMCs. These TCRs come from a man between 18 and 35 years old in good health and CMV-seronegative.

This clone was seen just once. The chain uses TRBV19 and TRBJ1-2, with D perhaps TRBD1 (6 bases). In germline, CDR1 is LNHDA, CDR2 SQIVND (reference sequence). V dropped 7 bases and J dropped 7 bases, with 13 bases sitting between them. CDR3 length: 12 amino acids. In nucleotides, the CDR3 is TGTGCCAGTAAGGCGGGGGCGGTTGGCTACACCTTC. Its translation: CASKAGAVGYTF.

CDR3 residues: CASSLGGTGGHNEQFF. As DNA, the CDR3 is TGTGCCAGCAGCTTAGGAGGGACAGGGGGCCACAATGAGCAGTTCTTC. V usage is TRBV7-9 and J usage is TRBJ2-1, with 12 bases aligning to TRBD1. The V gene's germline CDR1 is SEHNR and CDR2 FQNEAQ (reference sequence). CDR3 length equals 16 residues. The V gene end was trimmed by 1 base and the J gene end by 5 bases; junction bases not matched to a gene: 3. Based on the CDR3 plus reference TRBV7-9 and TRBJ2-1, the full variable domain is DTGVSQNPRHKITKRGQNVTFRCDPISEHNRLYWYRQTLGQGPEFLTYFQNEAQLEKSRLLSDRFSAERPKGSFSTLEIQRTEQGDSAMYLCASSLGGTGGHNEQFFGPGTRLTVL.

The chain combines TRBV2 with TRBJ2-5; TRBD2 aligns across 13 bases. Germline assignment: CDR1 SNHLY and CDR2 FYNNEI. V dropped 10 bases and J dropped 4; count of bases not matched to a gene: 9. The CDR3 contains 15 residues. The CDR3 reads CATAPGLAGTETQYF. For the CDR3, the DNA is TGTGCCACGGCCCCGGGACTAGCGGGGACAGAGACCCAGTACTTC.

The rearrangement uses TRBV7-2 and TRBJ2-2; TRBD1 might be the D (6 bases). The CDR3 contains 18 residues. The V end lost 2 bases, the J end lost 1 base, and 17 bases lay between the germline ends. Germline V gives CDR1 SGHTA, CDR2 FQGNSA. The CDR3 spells CASSLNRQKQGNTGELFF. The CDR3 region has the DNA TGTGCCAGCAGCTTAAACCGACAAAAACAGGGGAACACCGGGGAGCTGTTTTTT.

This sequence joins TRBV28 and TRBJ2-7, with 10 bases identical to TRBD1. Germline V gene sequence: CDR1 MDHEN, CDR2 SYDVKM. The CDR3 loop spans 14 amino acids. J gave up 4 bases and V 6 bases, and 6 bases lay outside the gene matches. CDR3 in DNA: TGTGCCAGCAGCCGACCGGGACAGGGGTACGAGCAGTACGTC. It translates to CASSRPGQGYEQYV.

The CDR3 DNA is TGTGCCAGCAGCTTAGGGGGGGGGCTGGAGACCCAGTACTTC. It codes for CASSLGGGLETQYF. The chain recombines TRBV11-3 with TRBJ2-5; possibly TRBD2 for D (7 bases). V lost 1 base and J 5 bases, leaving 11 bases between the germline ends. CDR3 length: 14 amino acids. The germline CDR1 and CDR2 sequences are SGHNT and YENEEA.

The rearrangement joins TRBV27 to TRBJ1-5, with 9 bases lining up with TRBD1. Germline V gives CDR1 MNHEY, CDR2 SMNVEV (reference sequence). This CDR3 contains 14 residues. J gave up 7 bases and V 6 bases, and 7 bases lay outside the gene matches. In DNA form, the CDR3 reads TGTGCCAGCAGCCCCGGGACAGGGATACAGCCCCAGCATTTT. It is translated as CASSPGTGIQPQHF.

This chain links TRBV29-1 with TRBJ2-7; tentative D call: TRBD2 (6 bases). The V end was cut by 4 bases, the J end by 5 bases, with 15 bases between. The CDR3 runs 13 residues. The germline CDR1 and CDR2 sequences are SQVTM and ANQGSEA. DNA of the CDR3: TGCAGCGTTGTGTCAGGGACTCTGGACGAGCAGTACTTC. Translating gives CSVVSGTLDEQYF.

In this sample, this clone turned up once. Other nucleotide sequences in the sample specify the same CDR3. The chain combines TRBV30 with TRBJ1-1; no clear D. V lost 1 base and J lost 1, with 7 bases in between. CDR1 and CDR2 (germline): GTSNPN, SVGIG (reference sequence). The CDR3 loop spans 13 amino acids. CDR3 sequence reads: CAWSGTANTEAFF. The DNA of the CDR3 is TGTGCCTGGAGTGGGACTGCGAACACTGAAGCTTTCTTT.

The CDR3 spells CASSWTWGPNEQFF. CDR3 nucleotides: TGTGCCAGCAGTTGGACATGGGGTCCCAATGAGCAGTTCTTC. This chain connects TRBV27 to TRBJ2-1; tentatively, D is TRBD1 (5 bases). The CDR3 runs 14 residues. Germline V CDR1 and CDR2: MNHEY, SMNVEV (reference sequence). V lost 4 bases and J lost 6, with 13 bases in between.

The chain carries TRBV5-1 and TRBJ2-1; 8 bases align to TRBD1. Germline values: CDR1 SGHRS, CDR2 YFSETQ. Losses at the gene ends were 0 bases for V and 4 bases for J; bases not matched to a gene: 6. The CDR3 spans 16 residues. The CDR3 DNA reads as TGCGCCAGCAGCTTGGAAACAGGGGGTACTTACAATGAGCAGTTCTTC. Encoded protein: CASSLETGGTYNEQFF.

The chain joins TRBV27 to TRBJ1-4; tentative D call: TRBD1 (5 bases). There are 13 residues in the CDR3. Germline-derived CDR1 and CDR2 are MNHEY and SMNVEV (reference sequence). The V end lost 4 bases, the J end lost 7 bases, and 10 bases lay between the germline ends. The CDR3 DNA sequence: TGTGCCAGCAGTTGGGGGGTGAGTGAAAAACTGTTTTTT. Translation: CASSWGVSEKLFF.

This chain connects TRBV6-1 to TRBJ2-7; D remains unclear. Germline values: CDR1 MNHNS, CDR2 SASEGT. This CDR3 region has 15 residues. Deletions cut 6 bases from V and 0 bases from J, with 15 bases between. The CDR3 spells CASRQTQLPSYEQYV. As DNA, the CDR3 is TGTGCCAGCAGGCAAACACAGTTACCCTCCTACGAGCAGTACGTC.

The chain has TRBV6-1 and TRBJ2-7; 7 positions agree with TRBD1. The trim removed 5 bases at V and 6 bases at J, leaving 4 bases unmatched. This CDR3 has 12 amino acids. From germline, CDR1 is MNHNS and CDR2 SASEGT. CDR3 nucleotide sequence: TGTGCCAGCAGTAAACAGGGGCTCGAGCAGTACGTC. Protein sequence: CASSKQGLEQYV.

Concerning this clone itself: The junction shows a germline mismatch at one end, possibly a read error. CDR3 loop: CASSQAGTGDSNQPQHF. The CDR3 nucleotides are TGTGCCAGCAGTCAAGCCGGGACAGGTGATAGCAATCAGCCCCAGCATTTT. The chain combines TRBV6-1 with TRBJ1-5; 8 bases fit TRBD1. Germline loops: CDR1 MNHNS, CDR2 SASEGT. The CDR3 is 17 amino acids.

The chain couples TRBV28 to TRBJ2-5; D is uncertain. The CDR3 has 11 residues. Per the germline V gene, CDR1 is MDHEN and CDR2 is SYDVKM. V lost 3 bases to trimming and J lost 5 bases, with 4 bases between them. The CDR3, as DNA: TGTGCCAGCAGTTTTCAGGAGACCCAGTACTTC. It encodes CASSFQETQYF. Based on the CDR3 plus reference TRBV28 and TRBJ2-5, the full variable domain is DVKVTQSSRYLVKRTGEKVFLECVQDMDHENMFWYRQDPGLGLRLIYFSYDVKMKEKGDIPEGYSVSREKKERFSLILESASTNQTSMYLCASSFQETQYFGPGTRLLVL.

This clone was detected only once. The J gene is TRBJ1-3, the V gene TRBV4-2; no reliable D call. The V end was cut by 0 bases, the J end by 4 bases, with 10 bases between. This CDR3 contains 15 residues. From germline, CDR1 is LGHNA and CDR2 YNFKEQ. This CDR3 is CASSQDRQVGNTIYF. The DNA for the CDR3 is TGTGCCAGCAGCCAAGATCGACAAGTAGGAAACACCATATATTTT.

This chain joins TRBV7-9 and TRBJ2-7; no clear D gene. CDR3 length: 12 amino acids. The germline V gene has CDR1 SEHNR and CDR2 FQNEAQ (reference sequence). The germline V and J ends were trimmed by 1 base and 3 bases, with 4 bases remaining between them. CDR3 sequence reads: CASSLVRYEQYF. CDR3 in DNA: TGTGCCAGCAGCTTAGTTCGCTACGAGCAGTACTTC.